The present T cell receptor (beta chain) was sequenced within a study of regulatory T cells in long-lasting Graves disease. Construction of TCR beta libraries relied on iRepertoire HTBI primers and on Arm-PCR targeting CDR3 regions. In TCRdb, the multiplex PCR reads were re-called with MiXCR into one record per CDR3 protein. The data hold around 230,000 distinct CDR3 sequences, with around 19% observed a single time. The sample's time point: newly diagnosed GD, antithyroid drugs for less than 3 months. PBMCs were the source of the RNA used for TCR sequencing. This clonotype turned up a few times. The target antigen is unknown. Study-wide findings and caveats: TCR diversity in persistent Graves' patients was below that of newly diagnosed ones.

The sample was peripheral blood mononuclear cells (PBMCs), taken at new diagnosis, from a patient treated with antithyroid drugs. The clonotype was recovered from a female donor with Graves disease.

Here the CDR3 reads CASSPDPTSGAQGTQYF. CDR3 in DNA: TGTGCCAGCAGCCCAGACCCGACTAGCGGGGCCCAGGGTACGCAGTATTTT. The chain employs TRBV4-2 and TRBJ2-3, with 11 bases aligning to TRBD2. V trimming: 4 bases; J trimming: 8 bases; junction bases outside the gene matches: 14. The CDR3 loop spans 17 amino acids. The germline gives CDR1 LGHNA, CDR2 YNFKEQ.